This T cell receptor (beta chain) appears in the sequencing data of a study of blood T cell repertoires in COVID-19 (dated by TCRdb to 2020 to 2022). Turning to the overall study: The collaborator samples originated in the United States, Italy and Spain and spanned the acute and convalescent phases of COVID-19. The prospective study material was composed of cDNA or gDNA derived from T cells, B-cell-depleted T cells, or PBMCs. Subjects who had been exposed to COVID-19, were actively infected with it, or had recovered from it provided the deeply sampled blood TCRbeta repertoires that made up the dataset. The repertoires were made available in a free public database intended to serve as a resource for research on the immune response to SARS-CoV-2. The samples were drawn from two sources: the first 160 participants of the ongoing ImmuneRACE study, and 1,254 subjects contributed by 6 global collaborators. The sample metadata nearly always contained a de-identified subject ID, COVID-19 status, age in years and sex. Where available, HLA class I and class II types were obtained from metadata supplied by the sample provider rather than from assay-based typing. Broad study findings and their caveats: How much clinical and demographic metadata was included differed by source and by participant, and the metadata was provided uncurated.

One collaborating source in Seattle enrolled patients while the patients were actively infected and followed the patients over time throughout the course of disease. The collaborating institutions used their own protocols to collect whole blood in K2EDTA tubes. Collaborator samples were shipped for TCRbeta analysis as frozen whole blood, isolated PBMCs, or DNA extracted from either sample type. The immunoSEQ Assay, a bias-controlled multiplex PCR, was used to amplify TCRbeta CDR3 regions from genomic DNA. The original pipeline was this. Within the assay, amplification of reference gene primers was used to estimate how many nucleated cells each sample contained. To quantify the absolute abundance of each unique TCRbeta CDR3 rearrangement, sequence reads were collapsed and filtered. Productive Simpson clonality was computed per sample as the square root of Simpson's diversity index over productive rearrangements. TCRdb mirrors the immuneACCESS table, restricted to in-frame sequences. Some clones are absent from its copies; in checked studies, under half trace to an unresolved V gene, and the reason for the others is unknown. That table furnishes V, J and clone size, whereas the DNA furnished D and trimming. Present in this sample are around 270,000 clones, approximately 92% of which were seen just once. The ten largest account for around 2.5% of the sample.

Turning to this clone: Its antigen is unknown. No much larger clone is present one base from it, and per-base qualities are unavailable.

The clonotype comes from a person aged 18 to 35 with COVID-19, enrolled during active disease. Source material: peripheral blood.

The DNA reads as follows: TGTGCCAGCAGCGAGACAGGGAACAATTCACCCCTCCACTTT. Translation gives CASSETGNNSPLHF. The V and J genes are TRBV6-5 and TRBJ1-6, with 7 bases in between that match TRBD1. Per the germline V gene, MNHEY is the CDR1 and SVGAGI is the CDR2. Inclusive of the bounding cysteine and phenylalanine, the CDR3 is 14 residues long. The only DNA kept is the CDR3, 42 bases in frame from the first base. V is pruned by 6 bases and J by 7 bases, leaving 6 bases of the junction without a gene match.